These T cell receptor beta chains were read from a single sample in a study of CD8+CD57+ T cells in acquired aplastic anemia. MiXCR was run by TCRdb on the reads, yielding one entry per CDR3 protein. This table has under 250,000 distinct CDR3 sequences, 34% appearing once. The material sequenced was sorted CD4+, CD8+, or CD8+CD57+ T cells (not recorded which) from PBMCs. The source of these receptors is a human donor in good health, serving as a control. CDR3s include the opening cysteine and the closing phenylalanine or tryptophan. A D gene is named only where the DNA matches it firmly. The size of a clone is reported for some rows only, either as once, few or many, or as a class for expanded clones.

length	J	D	V	size	CDR3
15	TRBJ1-5	TRBD1	TRBV15	NA	CATRREQGAGQPQHF
18	TRBJ1-5	TRBD1	TRBV6-1	NA	CASSERDRVAYSNQPQHF
17	TRBJ2-1	NA	TRBV24-1	NA	CATSPSDRLSSYNEQFF
12	TRBJ1-1	NA	TRBV29-1	many	CSVDIMDTEAFF
16	TRBJ2-3	NA	TRBV20-1	many	CSARDRRGYSTDTQYF
16	TRBJ1-4	NA	TRBV30	NA	CAGRPGGDGANEKLFF
14	TRBJ2-1	TRBD1	TRBV19	many	CATINRGRTNEQFF
19	TRBJ1-5	TRBD1	TRBV20-1	many	CSATSLPGQGPVSNQPQHF
15	TRBJ1-6	TRBD1	TRBV4-2	NA	CASSHIDRGQNRLHF
15	TRBJ1-2	NA	TRBV5-1	many	CASSLYGAGEDGYTF
18	TRBJ2-7	NA	TRBV6-1	NA	CASSEPLWVATSSYEQYF
15	TRBJ1-2	TRBD1	TRBV7-9	many	CASSRDRETNYGYTF
18	TRBJ1-5	TRBD1	TRBV5-1	NA	CASSLFSQGAFGNQPQHF
12	TRBJ2-7	NA	TRBV30	NA	CAWSRDTNEQYF
16	TRBJ2-7	TRBD2	TRBV30	few	CAWSVKETSGSNEQYF
13	TRBJ2-1	NA	TRBV12-3/TRBV12-4	few	CASSSEAYNEQFF
15	TRBJ2-1	TRBD2	TRBV10-1	many	CASTEGTSPNNEQFF
13	TRBJ1-1	NA	TRBV6-1	few	CASRGDMNTEAFF
13	TRBJ1-4	NA	TRBV7-2	NA	CASSPQGNEKLFF
11	TRBJ1-2	NA	TRBV6-5	many	CASDGLYGYTF
15	TRBJ1-2	TRBD1	TRBV19	NA	CASEGQGYRAYGYTF
16	TRBJ1-2	TRBD1	TRBV19	many	CASKLGWDRGSGGYTF
15	TRBJ1-2	NA	TRBV2	many	CASSEARGGNYGYTF
14	TRBJ2-3	TRBD1	TRBV19	once	CASSPRDRGSTQYF